In this sample, the clone carrying this TCR beta chain turned up a few times. Its antigen is as yet unknown. V was clipped by 2 bases and J by 2 bases, with 16 bases between them. This CDR3 has 15 residues. The germline gives CDR1 DFQATT, CDR2 SNEGSKA (reference sequence). This sample stems from a study of T cell repertoires in cytomegalovirus infection. The overall study: Carrying CMV and the relevant HLA type showed in public TCR beta signatures. Findings and caveats of the study: The cumulative frequency of public TCR beta families distinguished individuals who carried CMV together with the relevant HLA. In two of eight donors, the top clonotype was HLA-C-restricted CMV-specific.

TCRdb fed the reads into MiXCR, producing one record per CDR3 protein. Of approximately 990,000 distinct CDR3 sequences in the sample, less than 35% were seen once. This chain joins TRBV20-1 and TRBJ2-7, with D unclear. The source material was cultured CD8+ T cells from PBMCs, sampled from culture after CMV antigen stimulation. The origin of this receptor is a human donor in good health (CMV status not recorded). Some clones in this sample may be carry-over from other donors' samples. The CDR3: CSARLMGQYPYEQYF. DNA of the CDR3: TGCAGTGCTAGATTAATGGGTCAGTACCCCTACGAGCAGTACTTC.